A single sample gave rise to the 20 T cell receptor beta chains below, sequenced in a study of control samples from healthy donors and cancer patients. TCRdb keeps only in-frame clones here, not all; method: immunoSEQ multiplex PCR. Found here are 45,000 to 60,000 clones, roughly nine tenths of them singletons; the top ten hold under 0.95%. Sample: PBMCs. The receptor set was obtained from a man aged 30 to 39 with colorectal cancer.

The rearrangement uses TRBV12-5 and TRBJ2-5, with D perhaps matching TRBD1 (6 bases). Germline V CDR1 and CDR2: LGHNT, FRNRAP. The CDR3 extends over 21 amino acids. V was trimmed by 1 base and J by 5 bases, leaving 32 bases between them. As DNA, the CDR3 is TGTGCTAGTGGTTTGGCACTCTTCCCGGGACACAGAAAGGATAGTAGGGAGACCCAGTACTTC. This codes for CASGLALFPGHRKDSRETQYF.

The chain employs TRBV6-1 and TRBJ2-7, with D possibly TRBD1 on 6 matching bases. Germline CDR1 and CDR2: MNHNS and SASEGT. The germline V and J ends were trimmed by 2 bases and 5 bases, with 7 bases remaining between them. The CDR3 runs 12 residues. The DNA for the CDR3 is TGTGCCAGCAGTGAAACAGGGAACGAGCAGTACGTC. It encodes CASSETGNEQYV.

The chain is built from TRBV6-2 or TRBV6-3 and TRBJ2-2, with 9 bases identical to TRBD1. V trimming: 2 bases; J trimming: 3 bases; junction bases outside the gene matches: 7. Germline V CDR1 and CDR2: MNHEY, SVGEGT. CDR3 length: 17 amino acids. The CDR3 is CASSYGGQGRYTGELFF. The CDR3 DNA reads TGTGCCAGCAGTTACGGGGGACAGGGACGTTACACCGGGGAGCTGTTTTTT.

The CDR3 DNA reads as TGTGCCAGCAGTGAGGGCAGGGCCAATCAGCCCCAGCATTTT. Protein sequence: CASSEGRANQPQHF. The chain is built from TRBV2 and TRBJ1-5; tentatively, D is TRBD1 (5 bases). This CDR3 region has 14 residues. V dropped 3 bases and J dropped 3 bases, with 9 bases sitting between them. From germline, CDR1 is SNHLY and CDR2 FYNNEI.

This clone was seen once. J is TRBJ1-3 and V is TRBV18; D not resolved. V was shortened by 6 bases and J by 0 bases, with 18 bases between the two germline ends. The CDR3 is made up of 17 amino acids. Germline CDR1 is KGHSH and CDR2 is LQKENI. CDR3 in DNA: TGTGCCAGCTCTTACGTACCGGGATATAGCTCTGGAAACACCATATATTTT. The encoded protein is CASSYVPGYSSGNTIYF.

The chain combines TRBV24-1 with TRBJ2-1; 9 bases agree with TRBD2. Per germline, CDR1 KGHDR and CDR2 SFDVKD. CDR3 length equals 15 residues. V shed 4 bases, J shed 7 bases, and the junction held 7 bases outside the gene matches. CDR3 nucleotide sequence: TGTGCCACCAGTGACGCGGGGGGGCCAGGGAATGAGCAGTTCTTC. Translating gives CATSDAGGPGNEQFF.

This clone was counted a single time. The chain combines TRBV6-5 with TRBJ2-2; D possibly corresponds to TRBD1 (6 bases). The CDR3 is 14 amino acids. The germline gives CDR1 MNHEY, CDR2 SVGAGI. Trimming pared 5 bases from V and 1 base from J, leaving 8 bases between. The CDR3 spells CASSRTENTGELFF. CDR3 DNA sequence: TGTGCCAGCAGTCGGACAGAGAACACCGGGGAGCTGTTTTTT.

This rearrangement joins TRBV1 to TRBJ2-1; no DNA check was done on the table's D call, TRBD1. TRBV1 is tagged as a pseudogene. The CDR3 is made up of 21 amino acids. The CDR3 loop reads CTSSQEPPGAGCGSSYNEQFF. CDR3 DNA sequence: TGCACCAGCAGCCAAGAACCCCCAGGGGCCGGGTGTGGAAGCTCCTACAATGAGCAGTTCTTC.

This chain joins TRBV6-6 and TRBJ1-4; no clear D. Germline values: CDR1 MNHNY, CDR2 SVGAGI (reference sequence). This CDR3 comprises 12 residues. The ends were cut back, 0 bases at V and 8 bases at J, with 4 bases in the middle. For the CDR3, the DNA is TGTGCCAGCAGTTACTCGGTCGAAAAACTGTTTTTT. Amino acids: CASSYSVEKLFF.

V gene TRBV11-2 combines with J gene TRBJ2-7; the D is unclear. The CDR3 is 16 residues long. V lost 0 bases and J 2 bases, leaving 14 bases between the germline ends. The V gene's germline CDR1 is SGHAT and CDR2 FQNNGV. The CDR3: CASSLDLGVSPYEQYF. The CDR3 region has the DNA TGTGCCAGCAGCTTAGATCTTGGAGTCAGCCCCTACGAGCAGTACTTC.

The gene calls are TRBV5-4 and TRBJ1-1; D might be TRBD1 (5 bases). Germline CDR1 and CDR2: SGHNT and YYREEE (reference sequence). V was trimmed by 6 bases and J by 2 bases, leaving 14 bases between them. The CDR3 totals 14 residues. The CDR3: CASTREGRNTEAFF. CDR3 coding DNA: TGTGCCAGCACACGCGAGGGGAGAAACACTGAAGCTTTCTTT.

This chain links TRBV6-6 with TRBJ1-2; the D is unclear. Trimming left V 0 bases short and J 7 bases short, with 9 bases between. CDR1 MNHNY and CDR2 SVGAGI come from the germline V gene (reference sequence). The CDR3 consists of 13 residues. The CDR3 DNA reads as TGTGCCAGCAGTTACTCGTGGGGTAGTGGCTACACCTTC. As protein: CASSYSWGSGYTF.

The V and J genes are TRBV10-3 and TRBJ1-1; TRBD1 matches 7 bases. Germline loops: CDR1 ENHRY, CDR2 SYGVKD. The CDR3 length is 16 residues. V was pared by 0 bases and J by 1 base, with 5 bases of the junction left unmatched. This CDR3 is CAISESMGQQNTEAFF. In DNA form, the CDR3 reads TGTGCCATCAGTGAGTCAATGGGACAGCAGAACACTGAAGCTTTCTTT.

The chain employs TRBV28 and TRBJ2-7, with 7 positions matching TRBD1. The CDR3 runs 16 residues. The germline V gene encodes CDR1 MDHEN and CDR2 SYDVKM. The junction had 14 bases not matched to a gene; V was cut back by 6 bases and J by 3 bases. CDR3 bases: TGTGCCAGCAGCCCAACCCCGTGGCAGGGGGTCTACGAGCAGTACGTC. Residues: CASSPTPWQGVYEQYV.

This chain connects TRBV11-3 to TRBJ2-2, with 9 bases identical to TRBD1. This CDR3 comprises 16 residues. Germline CDR1 reads SGHNT; CDR2 reads YENEEA. The ends lost 4 bases at V and 1 base at J; junction bases unmatched: 4. The CDR3 sequence is CASSSGQGENTGELFF. For the CDR3, the DNA is TGTGCCAGCAGCTCGGGACAGGGAGAGAACACCGGGGAGCTGTTTTTT. The full variable domain, completed using reference TRBV11-3 and TRBJ2-2, is EAGVVQSPRYKIIEKKQPVAFWCNPISGHNTLYWYLQNLGQGPELLIRYENEEAVDDSQLPKDRFSAERLKGVDSTLKIQPAELGDSAVYLCASSSGQGENTGELFFGEGSRLTVL.

The chain has TRBV6-2 or TRBV6-3 and TRBJ1-5, with D perhaps matching TRBD1 (5 bases). The CDR3 totals 15 residues. Trimming removed 0 bases at V and 5 bases at J, with 11 bases between. Germline CDR1 MNHEY, CDR2 SVGEGT. CDR3 sequence (DNA): TGTGCCAGCAGTTACTCGGGGGGAATCGATCAGCCCCAGCATTTT. This gives the protein CASSYSGGIDQPQHF.

This chain's CDR3 is CASSLSIIGGGAVDTQYF. Here the CDR3 DNA reads TGTGCCAGCAGTTTATCGATAATAGGCGGGGGGGCAGTAGATACGCAGTATTTT. V is TRBV27 and J is TRBJ2-3; TRBD2 aligns across 9 bases. Germline V gene data show CDR1 as MNHEY and CDR2 as SMNVEV (reference sequence). The CDR3 is made up of 18 amino acids. The junction had 12 bases not matched to a gene; V was cut back by 0 bases and J by 5 bases.

The chain employs TRBV7-2 and TRBJ2-2, with D perhaps TRBD1 or TRBD2 (6 bases each). This CDR3 is 15 amino acids long. CDR1 and CDR2 from the germline V gene are SGHTA and FQGNSA. V lost 1 base to trimming and J lost 6 bases, with 12 bases between them. The CDR3 loop is CASSLGGARAGELFF. The CDR3 nucleotides read TGTGCCAGCAGCTTAGGGGGGGCCAGGGCCGGGGAGCTGTTTTTT.

The chain uses TRBV15 and TRBJ2-2; 9 positions agree with TRBD1. V lost 5 bases and J lost 6; bases outside the gene matches: 7. Germline CDR1 reads LNHNV; CDR2 reads YYDKDF (reference sequence). CDR3 size: 15 residues. CDR3 DNA sequence: TGTGCCACCAGCGTCGGGGACAGGGATTCCGGGGAGCTGTTTTTT. It codes for CATSVGDRDSGELFF.

This CDR3 is CASSITVPGIQGGLDYGYTF. DNA of the CDR3: TGTGCCAGCAGTATAACTGTTCCCGGGATACAGGGGGGTCTTGACTATGGCTACACCTTC. V usage is TRBV6-4 and J usage is TRBJ1-2, with TRBD1 matching over 8 bases. The CDR3 has 20 amino acids. The germline V gene encodes CDR1 MRHNA and CDR2 SNTAGT. V lost 5 bases and J lost 3; bases outside the gene matches: 23.